These 14 T cell receptor beta chains originate from one sample sequenced in a study of T cell changes during pregnancy in multiple sclerosis. Clones were sequenced by immunoSEQ multiplex PCR, and TCRdb holds only the in-frame ones, with some missing. The sample comprises about 44,000 clones, 96% of which are singletons, and 0.89% rests with the top ten. This material consisted of peripheral blood, taken in the second trimester of pregnancy. The receptors originated from a female donor with multiple sclerosis, enrolled in a pregnancy study.

V gene TRBV7-2 combines with J gene TRBJ2-1; 9 bases map to TRBD1. The CDR3 consists of 15 residues. V shed 5 bases, J shed 9 bases, and the junction held 11 bases outside the gene matches. Germline V gives CDR1 SGHTA, CDR2 FQGNSA. The chain's CDR3 is CASSPGTGLGREQFF. The CDR3 nucleotides read TGTGCCAGCAGCCCAGGGACAGGGTTAGGACGTGAGCAGTTCTTC.

V is TRBV28 and J is TRBJ2-7, with D unresolved. V gave up 4 bases and J gave up 3 bases, with 7 bases separating them. The germline CDR1 and CDR2 sequences are MDHEN and SYDVKM. The CDR3 loop spans 12 amino acids. The CDR3 loop is CASSSLIYEQYF. CDR3 DNA sequence: TGTGCCAGCAGTTCTTTAATCTACGAGCAGTACTTC.

The V call is TRBV5-3, the J call TRBJ2-1; 10 bases fit TRBD1. TRBV5-3 belongs to the ORF category, with a function that is uncertain. V was clipped by 4 bases and J by 8 bases; unmatched bases: 15. The CDR3 sequence is 17 residues long. The CDR3 region is CARSAGGSGQGLHEQFF. In DNA form, the CDR3 reads TGTGCCAGAAGCGCTGGGGGTTCGGGACAGGGGTTGCATGAGCAGTTCTTC.

The chain is built from TRBV6-1 and TRBJ1-2; 7 bases align to TRBD1. The ends lost 6 bases at V and 6 bases at J; junction bases unmatched: 7. The CDR3 totals 13 residues. Germline V gene sequence: CDR1 MNHNS, CDR2 SASEGT. CDR3 sequence: CASRTLTGHGYTF. The CDR3 bases are TGTGCCAGCAGGACGTTGACAGGGCATGGCTACACCTTC.

The rearrangement uses TRBV6-5 and TRBJ1-2, with 9 bases aligning to TRBD1. The CDR3 contains 13 residues. CDR1 MNHEY and CDR2 SVGAGI come from the germline V gene. After removal of 8 bases from V and 3 bases from J, the junction contained 4 bases not matched to a gene. The CDR3 sequence is CASWGQGDYGYTF. CDR3 DNA sequence: TGTGCCAGCTGGGGACAGGGAGACTATGGCTACACCTTC.

The chain recombines TRBV6-1 with TRBJ1-1; D is possibly TRBD1 (6 bases). Germline loops: CDR1 MNHNS, CDR2 SASEGT. This CDR3 has 13 amino acids. Deletions cut 2 bases from V and 8 bases from J, with 12 bases between. CDR3 amino acids: CASSEWGGGEAFF. CDR3 nucleotides: TGTGCCAGCAGTGAATGGGGGGGCGGGGAAGCTTTCTTT.

The chain links TRBV9 to TRBJ2-3; a possible D gene is TRBD2 (6 bases). CDR1 is SGDLS and CDR2 is YYNGEE in the germline V gene. The V end was cut by 4 bases, the J end by 1 base, with 16 bases between. This CDR3 has 16 amino acids. CDR3 residues: CASSLYAGGGTDTQYF. The CDR3 DNA reads TGTGCCAGCAGCCTTTATGCTGGCGGGGGCACAGATACGCAGTATTTT.

The chain couples TRBV5-4 to TRBJ2-7, with 11 positions matching TRBD2. This CDR3 is 14 amino acids long. Germline V gives CDR1 SGHNT, CDR2 YYREEE (reference sequence). J was trimmed by 3 bases and V by 9 bases; bases with no gene match: 8. Written as DNA, the CDR3 is TGTGCCACCCGGGGGACTAGCGGCCTCTACGAGCAGTACTTC. This sequence encodes CATRGTSGLYEQYF.

This clone was picked up one time. The chain has TRBV29-1 and TRBJ2-7, with TRBD2 identical over 11 bases. The length of the CDR3 is 15 residues. CDR1 is SQVTM, CDR2 ANQGSEA, per germline. V lost 2 bases, J lost 5 bases, and 8 bases stayed unmatched. The CDR3 nucleotides are TGCAGCGTTGAACGTAGCGGGAGGGGCGTAAACGAGCAGTACTTC. Protein: CSVERSGRGVNEQYF.

The chain links TRBV6-1 to TRBJ2-5; weak D call: TRBD2 (6 bases). CDR1 is MNHNS, CDR2 SASEGT, per germline. CDR3 length: 15 residues. Trimming removed 5 bases at V and 4 bases at J, with 17 bases between. The CDR3 region is CASSLSGERGETQYF. CDR3 sequence (DNA): TGTGCCAGCAGTCTTAGCGGCGAACGGGGAGAGACCCAGTACTTC.

This clone appeared a single time. The CDR3 is CASSTSRGEQYF. CDR3 in DNA: TGTGCCAGCAGCACCAGCCGGGGCGAGCAGTACTTC. The chain uses TRBV7-9 and TRBJ2-7; perhaps TRBD2 as D (5 bases). The CDR3 totals 12 residues. V was shortened by 5 bases and J by 6 bases, with 11 bases between the two germline ends. Germline CDR1 and CDR2: SEHNR and FQNEAQ (reference sequence).

On this clone: One junction end disagrees with the germline gene, perhaps due to a read error. This CDR3 is also generated by other DNA sequences in the sample. CDR3 loop: CASSDRAWYADTQYF. The CDR3 DNA sequence: TGCGCCAGCAGTGACAGGGCATGGTATGCAGATACGCAGTATTTT. The V and J genes are TRBV2 and TRBJ2-3; 7 bases agree with TRBD1. Germline lookup yields CDR1 SNHLY and CDR2 FYNNEI. The CDR3 covers 15 residues.

V usage is TRBV15 and J usage is TRBJ2-1, with TRBD2 matching 12 bases. Losses at the gene ends were 4 bases for V and 7 bases for J; bases not matched to a gene: 5. The CDR3 is made up of 15 amino acids. Germline V gene lookup returns CDR1 LNHNV and CDR2 YYDKDF (reference sequence). The chain's CDR3 is CATSTRTSGDNEQFF. The CDR3 region has the DNA TGTGCCACCAGCACCCGGACTAGCGGGGATAATGAGCAGTTCTTC.

The chain links TRBV10-3 to TRBJ1-5; the D is unclear. CDR3 length: 13 residues. Germline V gene data show CDR1 as ENHRY and CDR2 as SYGVKD. V was pared by 3 bases and J by 6 bases, with 9 bases between. Here the CDR3 reads CAISEDRVQPQHF. CDR3 nucleotide sequence: TGTGCCATCAGTGAAGATCGGGTTCAGCCCCAGCATTTT.